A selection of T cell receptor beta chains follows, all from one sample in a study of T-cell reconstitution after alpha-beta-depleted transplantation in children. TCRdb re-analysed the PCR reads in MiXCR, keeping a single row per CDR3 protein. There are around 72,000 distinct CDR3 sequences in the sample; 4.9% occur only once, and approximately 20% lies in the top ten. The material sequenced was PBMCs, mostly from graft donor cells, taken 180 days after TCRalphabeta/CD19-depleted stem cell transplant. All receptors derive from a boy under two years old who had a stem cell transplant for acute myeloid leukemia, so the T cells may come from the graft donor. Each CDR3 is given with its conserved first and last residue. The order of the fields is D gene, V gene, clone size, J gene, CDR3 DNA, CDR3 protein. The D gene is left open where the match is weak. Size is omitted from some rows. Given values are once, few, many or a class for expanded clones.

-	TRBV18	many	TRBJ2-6	TGTGCCAGCTCCCTTCCGGGCGGCGCTGGGGCCAACGTCCTGACTTTC	CASSLPGGAGANVLTF
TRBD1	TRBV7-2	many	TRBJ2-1	TGTGCCAGCAACCGACAGGGCGAAAGCTCCTACAATGAGCAGTTCTTC	CASNRQGESSYNEQFF
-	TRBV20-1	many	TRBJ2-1	TGCAGTGCTAGGTTGGGAGGCCCTTACAATGAGCAGTTCTTC	CSARLGGPYNEQFF
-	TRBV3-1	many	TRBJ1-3	TGTGCCAGCAGCCAGGGCACAGGCCGGAGAAACACCATATATTTT	CASSQGTGRRNTIYF
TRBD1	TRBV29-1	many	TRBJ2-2	TGCAGCGCCTGGGACAGGGAGAGCGGGGAGCTGTTTTTT	CSAWDRESGELFF
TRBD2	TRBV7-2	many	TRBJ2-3	TGTGCCAGCAGCTTAAGGAGCGGGGGGGCAGCAGATACGCAGTATTTT	CASSLRSGGAADTQYF
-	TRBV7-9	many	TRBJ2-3	TGTGCCAGCAGCTCTAGCGTCCCAGATACGCAGTATTTT	CASSSSVPDTQYF
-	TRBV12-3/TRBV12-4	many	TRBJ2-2	TGTGCCAGCAACCCGGGCACCGGGGAGCTGTTTTTT	CASNPGTGELFF
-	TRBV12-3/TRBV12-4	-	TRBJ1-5	TGTGCCTTCAGTTTAGGAGGAACAGGGAATTTAAGGAGCAATCAGCCCCAGCATTTT	CAFSLGGTGNLRSNQPQHF
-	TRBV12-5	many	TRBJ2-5	TGTGCTAGTGGTTTGCAGGGAGGAGAGACCCAGTACTTC	CASGLQGGETQYF
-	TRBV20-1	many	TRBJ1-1	TGCAGTGCTAGGGGGCAGATGAACACTGAAGCTTTCTTT	CSARGQMNTEAFF
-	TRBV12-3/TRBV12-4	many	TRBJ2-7	TGTGCCAGCAGCCGGCCGGGAAGCGGATACTACGAGCAGTACTTC	CASSRPGSGYYEQYF
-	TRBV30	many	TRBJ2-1	TGTGCCTGGAGTACGACTACGGGATTTTACAATGAGCAGTTCTTC	CAWSTTTGFYNEQFF
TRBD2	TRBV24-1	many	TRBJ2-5	TGTGCCACCCGGGGGGACCCGGGGGAGACCCAGTACTTC	CATRGDPGETQYF
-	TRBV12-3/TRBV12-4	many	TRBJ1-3	TGTGCCAGCAGTTTTGGGGTCGCTGGAAACACCATATATTTT	CASSFGVAGNTIYF
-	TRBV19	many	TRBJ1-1	TGTGCCAGTAGACACAGGGTAGGCACTGAAGCTTTCTTT	CASRHRVGTEAFF
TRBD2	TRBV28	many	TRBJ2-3	TGTGCCAGCAGGGCGGGGGTAGATACGCAGTATTTT	CASRAGVDTQYF
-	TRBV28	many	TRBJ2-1	-	CASSFGNGTWDYNEQFF
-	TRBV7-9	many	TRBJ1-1	TGTGCCAGCAGCCCCCAGCCCTTGAACACTGAAGCTTTCTTT	CASSPQPLNTEAFF
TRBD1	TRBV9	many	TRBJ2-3	TGTGCCAGCAGCCCTACAGGGGCGAGGACAGATACGCAGTATTTT	CASSPTGARTDTQYF
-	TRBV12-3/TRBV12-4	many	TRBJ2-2	TGTGCCAGCAGTTTACTGGTCCCAATCGCGAACACCGGGGAGCTGTTTTTT	CASSLLVPIANTGELFF
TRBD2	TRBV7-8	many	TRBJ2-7	TGTGCCAGCACTCGGGGGGACCTCTACGAGCAGTACTTC	CASTRGDLYEQYF
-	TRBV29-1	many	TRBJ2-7	TGCAGCGTTGAAGGAGGCTACGAGCAGTACTTC	CSVEGGYEQYF
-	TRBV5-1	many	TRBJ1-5	TGCGCCAGCAGCTTGGAAGGTGGCCAGCCCCAGCATTTT	CASSLEGGQPQHF
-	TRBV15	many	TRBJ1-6	TGTGCCACCAGCAGAGATGGGCGGCCCAATTCACCCCTCCACTTT	CATSRDGRPNSPLHF
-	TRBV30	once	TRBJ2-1	TGTGCCTGGAGTGTTTCGCCCGGGGCTAGGTCCTCCTTC	CAWSVSPGARSSF
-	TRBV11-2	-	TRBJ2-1	TGTGCCAGCAGCTTAAATGGACTCGGCTACAATGAGCAGTTCTTC	CASSLNGLGYNEQFF
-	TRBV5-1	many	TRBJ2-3	TGCGCCAGCAGCCCAAAATCTGGTGGAGTCACAGATACGCAGTATTTT	CASSPKSGGVTDTQYF
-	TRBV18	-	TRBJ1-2	TGTGCCAGCACCGGACAGAGGACTAACTATGGCTACACCTTC	CASTGQRTNYGYTF
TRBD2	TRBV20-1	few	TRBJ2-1	TGCAGTGCTGCACTAGCGGGGGCCCCAATCCCCTCTCACAATGAGCAGTTCTTC	CSAALAGAPIPSHNEQFF
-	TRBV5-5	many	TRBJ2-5	TGTGCCAGCAGTGCGGACAGCTTCCAAGAGACCCAGTACTTC	CASSADSFQETQYF
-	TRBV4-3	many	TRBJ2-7	TGCGCCAGCAGCCAAGATGAGGGGGGGGCCCTCTACGAGCAGTACTTC	CASSQDEGGALYEQYF
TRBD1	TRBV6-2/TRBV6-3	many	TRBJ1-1	TGTGCCAGCAGTGGCGGACAGGGGGCGCGTACTGAAGCTTTCTTT	CASSGGQGARTEAFF
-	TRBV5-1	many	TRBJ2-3	TGCGCCAGCGGGGGGCGATCGGATACGCAGTATTTT	CASGGRSDTQYF
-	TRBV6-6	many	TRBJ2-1	TGTGCCAGCAATCGTGACAGGCTTGCGAACAATGAGCAGTTCTTC	CASNRDRLANNEQFF
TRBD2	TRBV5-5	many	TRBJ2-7	TGTGCCAGCACCCCGCGGGCTAGCGGCGACTACGAGCAGTACTTC	CASTPRASGDYEQYF
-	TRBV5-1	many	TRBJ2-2	TGCGCCAGCAGGTGGCCGTTGGGGCAGAAGAACACCGGGGAGCTGTTTTTT	CASRWPLGQKNTGELFF
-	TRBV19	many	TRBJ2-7	TGTGCCAGCCAGGGACGGTCCCCCTACGAGCAGTACTTC	CASQGRSPYEQYF
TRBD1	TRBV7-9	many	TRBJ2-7	TGTGCCAGCAGCTCAGGGGACAGGGAGAACGAGCAGTACTTC	CASSSGDRENEQYF
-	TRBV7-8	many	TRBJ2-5	TGTGCCAGCAGCTTAGGAGGGGTAGAGACCCAGTACTTC	CASSLGGVETQYF
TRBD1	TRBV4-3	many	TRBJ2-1	TGCGCCAGCAGCCAACAGGACAGGGGGGACGGGGATGAGCAGTTCTTC	CASSQQDRGDGDEQFF
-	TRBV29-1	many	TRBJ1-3	TGCAGCGCGTTACGGGCCGGAAACACCATATATTTT	CSALRAGNTIYF
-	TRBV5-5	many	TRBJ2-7	TGTGCCAGCAGCCTGGACAGCTTCTACGAGCAGTACTTC	CASSLDSFYEQYF
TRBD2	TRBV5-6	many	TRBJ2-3	TGTGCCAGCAGCTTGACGACTAGCGGGGGCTCAATAGATACGCAGTATTTT	CASSLTTSGGSIDTQYF
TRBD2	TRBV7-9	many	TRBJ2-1	TGTGCCAGCAGCTTCGGGCCGACTAGCGGGGGATATGAGCAGTTCTTC	CASSFGPTSGGYEQFF
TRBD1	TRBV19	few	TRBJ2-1	TGTGCCAGTAGTATGGATAGGGGGCAGGATCGGGTGCAGTTCTTC	CASSMDRGQDRVQFF
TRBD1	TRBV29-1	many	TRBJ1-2	TGCAGCGCTGATACAGGGGCACCTTATGGCTACACCTTC	CSADTGAPYGYTF
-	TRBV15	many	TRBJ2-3	TGTGCCACCAGCAGTGGCCTAGGGGATTACACAGATACGCAGTATTTT	CATSSGLGDYTDTQYF
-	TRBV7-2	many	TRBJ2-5	TGTGCCAGCAGCTTAGCAGGCGGGGCGAGGCGTATAGAGACCCAGTACTTC	CASSLAGGARRIETQYF
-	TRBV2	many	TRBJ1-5	TGTGCCAGCAGTAGACAGGCCCATAGCAATCAGCCCCAGCATTTT	CASSRQAHSNQPQHF
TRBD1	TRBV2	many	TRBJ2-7	TGTGCCAGCGGGGGACAGCCCTTCTGGTACGAGCAGTACTTC	CASGGQPFWYEQYF
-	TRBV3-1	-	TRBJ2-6	TGTGCCAGCAGTCTATCGTCGGTCTCTGGGGCCAACGTCCTGACTTTC	CASSLSSVSGANVLTF
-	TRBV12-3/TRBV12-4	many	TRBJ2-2	TGTGCCAGCCCAAGTCCCCTCCCCGGGGGAAAGGCCGGGGAGCTGTTTTTT	CASPSPLPGGKAGELFF
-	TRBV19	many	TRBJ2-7	TGTGCCAGTAGTATTGGACCGGCGTCCTACGAGCAGTACTTC	CASSIGPASYEQYF
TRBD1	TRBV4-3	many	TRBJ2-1	TGCGCCAGCAGCCAAGGGGTAAGGGGGCCCGACAATGAGCAGTTCTTC	CASSQGVRGPDNEQFF
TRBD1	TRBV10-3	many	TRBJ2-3	TGTGCCATCAGCGGACAGGGAGTTTCTAGCACAGATACGCAGTATTTT	CAISGQGVSSTDTQYF
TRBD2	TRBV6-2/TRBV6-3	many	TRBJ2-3	TGTGCCAGCAGTTTCTCCTCTCCGGGACTAGCGGGGGGGCAAACAGATACGCAGTATTTT	CASSFSSPGLAGGQTDTQYF